One sample yielded the 22 T cell receptor beta chains listed below, sequenced in a study of shared clonotypes between healthy human individuals. Sequencing was performed with immunoSEQ multiplex PCR; in TCRdb, only in-frame clones are kept and a portion is missing. The sample lists hundreds of thousands of clones, roughly 92% occurring once. Naive CD8 cells lacked CD45RO, underwent positive selection for CCR7 and left out terminally differentiated effector memory CD45RA+ cells. Sample: naive CD8+ T cells sorted from blood. Source of these receptors: a man aged 30 to 39 in good health.

V usage is TRBV19 and J usage is TRBJ2-2; 8 bases fit TRBD2. The junction had 9 bases not matched to a gene; V was cut back by 2 bases and J by 4 bases. Germline V CDR1 and CDR2: LNHDA, SQIVND (reference sequence). This CDR3 comprises 17 residues. CDR3 loop: CASSIRAGETLTGELFF. Here the CDR3 DNA reads TGTGCCAGTAGTATAAGAGCGGGAGAAACCCTCACCGGGGAGCTGTTTTTT.

This chain uses TRBV10-3 with TRBJ2-7; D could derive from TRBD1 or TRBD2 (5 bases each). The germline V and J ends were trimmed by 6 bases and 7 bases, with 19 bases remaining between them. The CDR3 covers 14 residues. Germline V lookup: CDR1 ENHRY, CDR2 SYGVKD. CDR3 protein: CAISGTESTEEQYF. CDR3 nucleotides: TGTGCCATCAGCGGGACGGAAAGTACCGAGGAGCAGTACTTC.

This clone was detected once. J is TRBJ2-5 and V is TRBV29-1; 11 bases match TRBD2. The CDR3 covers 14 residues. The ends lost 8 bases at V and 2 bases at J; junction bases unmatched: 7. The germline V gene encodes CDR1 SQVTM and CDR2 ANQGSEA. For the CDR3, the DNA is TGCAGCATCCGACTAGCGGGACCTCAAGAGACCCAGTACTTC. Encoded protein: CSIRLAGPQETQYF.

This clone is a singleton in its sample. The chain carries TRBV7-2 and TRBJ2-1; D gene unclear. The germline V gene encodes CDR1 SGHTA and CDR2 FQGNSA. Trimming took 4 bases from V and 4 from J, leaving 8 bases between them. This CDR3 comprises 13 residues. This CDR3 reads CASSSTTYNEQFF. CDR3 in DNA: TGTGCCAGCAGCTCTACTACTTACAATGAGCAGTTCTTC. Complete variable domain (other parts from reference TRBV7-2 and TRBJ2-1): GAGVSQSPSNKVTEKGKDVELRCDPISGHTALYWYRQSLGQGLEFLIYFQGNSAPDKSGLPSDRFSAERTGGSVSTLTIQRTQQEDSAVYLCASSSTTYNEQFFGPGTRLTVL.

This chain links TRBV29-1 with TRBJ2-2; possibly TRBD2 for D (5 bases). CDR1 is SQVTM, CDR2 ANQGSEA, per germline. The V and J ends lost 5 bases and 6 bases respectively, with 13 bases between them. CDR3 size: 13 residues. The CDR3 coding sequence is TGCAGCGTTAGGTTGGGGAGATCCGGGGAGCTGTTTTTT. This sequence encodes CSVRLGRSGELFF.

The V gene is TRBV28, the J gene TRBJ2-3; TRBD1 matches at 10 bases. The J segment lost 2 bases and the V segment lost 4 bases, leaving 3 bases of the junction unmatched. From germline, CDR1 is MDHEN and CDR2 SYDVKM. This CDR3 contains 15 residues. The CDR3 nucleotides read TGTGCCAGCAGTTCGGGACAGGGGAACACAGATACGCAGTATTTT. It encodes CASSSGQGNTDTQYF.

Only one count was recorded for this clone. The chain joins TRBV7-3 to TRBJ2-1; 7 bases fit TRBD2. V was pared by 5 bases and J by 0 bases, with 7 bases of the junction left unmatched. CDR3 length: 16 amino acids. Germline V CDR1 and CDR2: SGHTA, FQGTGA. CDR3 sequence (DNA): TGTGCCAGCAGCCCTATGAGCGGGAACTCCTACAATGAGCAGTTCTTC. Its protein product is CASSPMSGNSYNEQFF.

DNA for the CDR3: TGTGCCAGCAGCTTAGTTTGGGAGGACATTCAGTACTTC. It is translated as CASSLVWEDIQYF. The chain has TRBV7-9 and TRBJ2-4, with D tentatively TRBD2 (6 bases). The V and J ends lost 1 base and 8 bases respectively, with 9 bases between them. The CDR3 loop spans 13 amino acids. Per the germline V gene, CDR1 is SEHNR and CDR2 is FQNEAQ (reference sequence).

The V and J genes are TRBV6-5 and TRBJ1-2, with a weak D call TRBD1 (5 bases). The germline V gene encodes CDR1 MNHEY and CDR2 SVGAGI. V was trimmed by 2 bases and J by 6 bases, leaving 10 bases between them. The CDR3 totals 13 residues. CDR3 region: CASSYLGTNGYTF. CDR3 DNA: TGTGCCAGCAGTTACCTTGGGACGAATGGCTACACCTTC.

V usage is TRBV18 and J usage is TRBJ1-3; D is ambiguous. V dropped 3 bases and J dropped 3 bases, with 9 bases sitting between them. The V gene's germline CDR1 is KGHSH and CDR2 LQKENI. This CDR3 region has 14 residues. CDR3 protein: CASSPGRFGNTIYF. The DNA of the CDR3 is TGTGCCAGCTCACCGGGTCGGTTTGGAAACACCATATATTTT. The full variable domain, in which reference TRBV18 and TRBJ1-3 provide the parts outside the CDR3, is NAGVMQNPRHLVRRRGQEARLRCSPMKGHSHVYWYRQLPEEGLKFMVYLQKENIIDESGMPKERFSAEFPKEGPSILRIQQVVRGDSAAYFCASSPGRFGNTIYFGEGSWLTVV.

The chain recombines TRBV9 with TRBJ2-1; perhaps D is TRBD1 or TRBD2 (5 bases each). The CDR3 covers 15 residues. CDR1 is SGDLS, CDR2 YYNGEE, per germline. Trimming stripped 3 bases from V and 4 bases from J, with 14 bases between. The CDR3 nucleotides read TGTGCCAGCAGCGACGAGGGGACCCCTTACAATGAGCAGTTCTTC. Translating gives CASSDEGTPYNEQFF.

The rearrangement joins TRBV11-2 to TRBJ2-1, with 15 bases aligning to TRBD2. Germline-derived CDR1 and CDR2 are SGHAT and FQNNGV. The CDR3 runs to 15 residues. V shed 1 base and J 13 bases; nucleotides not matched to a gene: 5. The CDR3 loop is CASSLGTSGRASQFF. The DNA for the CDR3 is TGTGCCAGCAGCTTAGGGACTAGCGGGAGGGCATCCCAGTTCTTC.

The chain has TRBV6-5 and TRBJ2-7, with TRBD1 matching over 9 bases. CDR3 length equals 16 residues. J gave up 5 bases and V 0 bases, and 8 bases lay outside the gene matches. Germline assignment: CDR1 MNHEY and CDR2 SVGAGI. CDR3 nucleotide sequence: TGTGCCAGCAGTTACTCAACGGGACAGGGTATCGACGAGCAGTACTTC. As protein: CASSYSTGQGIDEQYF.

This sequence joins TRBV19 and TRBJ1-3; D possibly corresponds to TRBD1 (5 bases). Per germline, CDR1 LNHDA and CDR2 SQIVND (reference sequence). Trimming pared 5 bases from V and 3 bases from J, leaving 14 bases between. The CDR3 extends over 15 amino acids. CDR3 in DNA: TGTGCCAGTAGTCCCTCTCGGGACCGTGGAAACACCATATATTTT. It encodes CASSPSRDRGNTIYF.

This clone was recorded once. The chain combines TRBV23-1 with TRBJ2-1; TRBD2 matches 9 bases. TRBV23-1 is known as an ORF, though its function is uncertain. The CDR3 contains 18 residues. With V trimmed by 0 bases and J by 0 bases, 6 bases remained unmatched. The CDR3 region is CASSQSTTSGSSYNEQFF. CDR3 nucleotides: TGCGCCAGCAGTCAATCGACGACTAGCGGAAGCTCCTACAATGAGCAGTTCTTC.

The chain combines TRBV6-1 with TRBJ2-2; 9 bases map to TRBD1. Germline CDR1 and CDR2: MNHNS and SASEGT. This CDR3 has 19 residues. The J segment lost 4 bases and the V segment lost 2 bases, leaving 14 bases of the junction unmatched. The CDR3 bases are TGTGCCAGCAGTGAACAAGGACAGGGGTTATTTCGTGGCACCGGGGAGCTGTTTTTT. It encodes CASSEQGQGLFRGTGELFF.

The rearrangement joins TRBV7-9 to TRBJ2-1; D unresolved. The germline gives CDR1 SEHNR, CDR2 FQNEAQ (reference sequence). Trimming stripped 0 bases from V and 8 bases from J, with 23 bases between. This CDR3 comprises 18 residues. The CDR3 region has the DNA TGTGCCAGCAGCTTAGCCAAAGGCGCGTCACCCCTGTTAGATGAGCAGTTCTTC. Residues: CASSLAKGASPLLDEQFF.

This chain links TRBV7-2 with TRBJ1-2; D is unclear. CDR1 is SGHTA, CDR2 FQGNSA, per germline. Trimming left V 4 bases short and J 4 bases short, with 10 bases between. The CDR3 contains 13 residues. The CDR3 reads CASSWLTSYGYTF. The CDR3 coding sequence is TGTGCCAGCAGCTGGCTCACGTCCTATGGCTACACCTTC.

The chain has TRBV27 and TRBJ1-5, with TRBD1 matching 9 bases. Per germline, CDR1 MNHEY and CDR2 SMNVEV (reference sequence). The CDR3 is 15 residues long. Trimming cost V 6 bases and J 3 bases; bases outside gene matches: 6. CDR3 DNA sequence: TGTGCCAGCAGACGAAGGACAGGGGACAATCAGCCCCAGCATTTT. This sequence encodes CASRRRTGDNQPQHF.

The CDR3 is CANAGTGGAVAGNTIYF. CDR3 DNA: TGTGCCAACGCCGGGACAGGGGGCGCGGTAGCTGGAAACACCATATATTTT. The V and J genes are TRBV11-2 and TRBJ1-3; 12 bases line up with TRBD1. V shed 10 bases, J shed 2 bases, and the junction held 12 bases outside the gene matches. CDR3 length equals 17 residues. Germline values: CDR1 SGHAT, CDR2 FQNNGV.

The rearrangement uses TRBV28 and TRBJ2-1; D remains unclear. The CDR3 extends over 11 amino acids. V dropped 3 bases and J dropped 5 bases, with 2 bases sitting between them. From germline, CDR1 is MDHEN and CDR2 SYDVKM. The CDR3 region is CASSLNNEQFF. The CDR3 DNA sequence: TGTGCCAGCAGTTTGAACAATGAGCAGTTCTTC.

The chain recombines TRBV6-5 with TRBJ1-4, with 7 bases aligning to TRBD1. Unmatched junction bases numbered 10, after V lost 5 bases and J lost 7 bases. The CDR3 totals 15 residues. Germline V gene lookup returns CDR1 MNHEY and CDR2 SVGAGI. CDR3 in DNA: TGTGCCAGCAGTCAAGACAGGGTTTTGGGTGAAAAACTGTTTTTT. Amino acid sequence: CASSQDRVLGEKLFF.